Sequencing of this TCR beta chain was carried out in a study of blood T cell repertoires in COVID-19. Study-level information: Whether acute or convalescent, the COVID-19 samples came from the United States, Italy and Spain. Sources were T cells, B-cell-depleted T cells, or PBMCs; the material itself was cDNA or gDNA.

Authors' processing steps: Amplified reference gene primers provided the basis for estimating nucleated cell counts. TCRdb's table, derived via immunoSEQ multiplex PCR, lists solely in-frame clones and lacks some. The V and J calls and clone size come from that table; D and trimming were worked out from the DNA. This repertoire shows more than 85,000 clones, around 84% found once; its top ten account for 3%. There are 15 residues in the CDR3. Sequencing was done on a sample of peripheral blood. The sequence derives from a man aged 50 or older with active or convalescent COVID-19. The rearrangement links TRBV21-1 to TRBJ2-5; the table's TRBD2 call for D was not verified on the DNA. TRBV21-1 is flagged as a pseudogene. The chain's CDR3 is CASNKRGGLPETQYF. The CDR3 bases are TGTGCCAGCAACAAAAGGGGGGGCCTCCCAGAGACCCAGTACTTC.